Below, 24 T cell receptor beta chains from the same sample are listed, as sequenced in a study of cytomegalovirus exposure and HLA in healthy donors. Clones were sequenced by immunoSEQ multiplex PCR, and TCRdb holds only the in-frame ones, with some missing. This table holds approximately 120,000 clones, 90% to 95% found once. Sequencing was done on a sample of PBMCs. Receptor source: a woman aged 18-35 years in good health and CMV-seronegative.

This rearrangement joins TRBV9 to TRBJ1-1; TRBD1 agrees at 11 bases. There are 14 residues in the CDR3. The germline CDR1 and CDR2 sequences are SGDLS and YYNGEE. Trimming removed 4 bases from V and 5 bases from J; junction bases left unmatched: 4. The CDR3 loop is CASSPGTGGTEAFF. For the CDR3, the DNA is TGTGCCAGCAGCCCTGGGACAGGGGGGACTGAAGCTTTCTTT.

This chain uses TRBV2 with TRBJ1-1, with D perhaps matching TRBD1 (6 bases). This CDR3 is 14 amino acids long. The V end lost 4 bases, the J end lost 6 bases, and 15 bases lay between the germline ends. The germline CDR1 and CDR2 sequences are SNHLY and FYNNEI. The CDR3 reads CASSVDSAGSEAFF. CDR3 in DNA: TGTGCCAGCAGTGTGGACAGCGCTGGCTCTGAAGCTTTCTTT.

V gene TRBV5-4 combines with J gene TRBJ2-1; TRBD1 matches at 10 bases. The CDR3 is 15 residues long. Trimming at V came to 3 bases and at J to 6 bases, leaving 6 bases not matched to a gene. In germline, CDR1 is SGHNT, CDR2 YYREEE (reference sequence). In DNA, the CDR3 is TGTGCCAGCAGCTCTCCGGGACAGGGGAGCAATGAGCAGTTCTTC. The encoded protein is CASSSPGQGSNEQFF. Using reference TRBV5-4 and TRBJ2-1 for the parts outside the CDR3, the full variable domain is ETGVTQSPTHLIKTRGQQVTLRCSSQSGHNTVSWYQQALGQGPQFIFQYYREEENGRGNFPPRFSGLQFPNYSSELNVNALELDDSALYLCASSSPGQGSNEQFFGPGTRLTVL.

The chain links TRBV13 to TRBJ2-5; TRBD2 agrees at 11 bases. The V gene end was trimmed by 6 bases and the J gene end by 5 bases; junction bases not matched to a gene: 11. The CDR3 contains 16 residues. Germline V gene sequence: CDR1 PRHDT, CDR2 FYEKMQ (reference sequence). CDR3: CASSPLSSGGSETQYF. In DNA form, the CDR3 reads TGTGCCAGCAGTCCTCTCTCTAGCGGGGGGTCGGAGACCCAGTACTTC. The full variable domain, completed using reference TRBV13 and TRBJ2-5, is AAGVIQSPRHLIKEKRETATLKCYPIPRHDTVYWYQQGPGQDPQFLISFYEKMQSDKGSIPDRFSAQQFSDYHSELNMSSLELGDSALYFCASSPLSSGGSETQYFGPGTRLLVL.

This chain uses TRBV9 with TRBJ1-5, with D possibly matching TRBD1 (6 bases). From germline, CDR1 is SGDLS and CDR2 YYNGEE. The length of the CDR3 is 15 residues. Trimming removed 0 bases from V and 4 bases from J, with 11 bases in between. DNA of the CDR3: TGTGCCAGCAGCGTAGGGGGGGGGCTAAATCAGCCCCAGCATTTT. Translation gives CASSVGGGLNQPQHF.

CDR3 loop: CASSIVQQGPLHF. The CDR3 DNA sequence: TGTGCCAGTAGTATAGTTCAACAGGGACCCCTCCACTTT. V is TRBV19 and J is TRBJ1-6, with D possibly being TRBD1 (6 bases). This CDR3 spans 13 amino acids. The germline V gene encodes CDR1 LNHDA and CDR2 SQIVND (reference sequence). Trimming removed 1 base at V and 12 bases at J, with 10 bases between.

This clone appeared once. The V gene is TRBV5-4, the J gene TRBJ1-2, with a weak D call TRBD1 (6 bases). Per germline, CDR1 SGHNT and CDR2 YYREEE (reference sequence). V was cut by 5 bases and J by 8 bases, with 19 bases left in between. This CDR3 spans 14 amino acids. CDR3 region: CASSTTGKIEGYTF. The CDR3, as DNA: TGTGCCAGCAGTACCACAGGGAAGATCGAAGGCTACACCTTC.

Concerning this clone itself: At one boundary the junction diverges from the germline segment, which might be a read error. This chain links TRBV7-2 with TRBJ2-7; TRBD1 agrees at 7 bases. CDR1 and CDR2 (germline): SGHTA, FQGNSA. This CDR3 spans 15 amino acids. The CDR3 sequence: CASSSQTGRSSEQYF. The CDR3 DNA follows: TGTGCCAGCAGCTCACAGACAGGGAGATCCTCCGAGCAGTACTTC.

The chain uses TRBV6-5 and TRBJ1-4; D perhaps matches TRBD1 (5 bases). Germline CDR1 is MNHEY and CDR2 is SVGAGI. The CDR3 sequence is 14 residues long. The V end was cut by 6 bases, the J end by 3 bases, with 11 bases between. Written as DNA, the CDR3 is TGTGCCAGCAGCCGGGGGTTGGCTAATGAAAAACTGTTTTTT. Its translation is CASSRGLANEKLFF.

The gene calls are TRBV27 and TRBJ2-5; 7 bases are a match to TRBD1. The germline gives CDR1 MNHEY, CDR2 SMNVEV (reference sequence). The V and J ends lost 5 bases and 5 bases, in that order; junction bases with no gene match: 8. The length of the CDR3 is 14 residues. CDR3 sequence reads: CASSKSGTVETQYF. The CDR3, as DNA: TGTGCCAGCAGTAAATCCGGGACAGTTGAGACCCAGTACTTC.

The chain is built from TRBV6-1 and TRBJ2-1; 7 bases map to TRBD2. Looked up from germline, CDR1 is MNHNS and CDR2 is SASEGT. The CDR3 is 15 residues long. The V gene end was trimmed by 4 bases and the J gene end by 3 bases; junction bases not matched to a gene: 6. The CDR3 DNA reads as TGTGCCAGCAGTGCGCTGGGGGGGGGCTACAATGAGCAGTTCTTC. Its protein product is CASSALGGGYNEQFF.

The chain links TRBV29-1 to TRBJ2-7, with 8 nucleotides matching TRBD1. Germline values: CDR1 SQVTM, CDR2 ANQGSEA. Unmatched junction bases numbered 7, after V lost 7 bases and J lost 5 bases. The CDR3 is 12 residues long. The chain's CDR3 is CSGWTGSNEQYF. The CDR3 region has the DNA TGCAGCGGTTGGACAGGGTCTAACGAGCAGTACTTC.

This clone was detected once. The V gene is TRBV2, the J gene TRBJ1-3; 8 bases align to TRBD1. Looked up from germline, CDR1 is SNHLY and CDR2 is FYNNEI. The CDR3 covers 14 residues. Trimming removed 6 bases from V and 2 bases from J; junction bases left unmatched: 3. The CDR3 region is CASRPTGAGNTIYF. In DNA form, the CDR3 reads TGTGCCAGCAGGCCGACAGGGGCTGGAAACACCATATATTTT.

The gene calls are TRBV14 and TRBJ2-5, with 7 nucleotides matching TRBD2. In germline, CDR1 is SGHDN, CDR2 FVKESK. CDR3 length: 16 amino acids. V trimming: 2 bases; J trimming: 1 base; junction bases outside the gene matches: 7. In DNA, the CDR3 is TGTGCCAGCAGCCAACGGATGACTAGCCTCCAAGAGACCCAGTACTTC. Its protein product is CASSQRMTSLQETQYF.

The chain couples TRBV4-1 to TRBJ2-1; 7 bases align to TRBD2. Germline V CDR1 and CDR2: MGHRA, YSYEKL. Trimming cost V 1 base and J 2 bases; bases outside gene matches: 5. The CDR3 has 16 amino acids. The CDR3 region is CASSQASGSTYNEQFF. CDR3 bases: TGCGCCAGCAGCCAAGCTAGCGGCTCAACCTACAATGAGCAGTTCTTC.

The chain carries TRBV4-2 and TRBJ1-1; the D gene is possibly TRBD1 (5 bases). The germline gives CDR1 LGHNA, CDR2 YNFKEQ. The CDR3 extends over 12 amino acids. V was trimmed by 8 bases and J by 4 bases, leaving 11 bases between them. The CDR3 nucleotides read TGTGCCAGCCGGGACTTGACCACTGAAGCTTTCTTT. Amino acid sequence: CASRDLTTEAFF.

V is TRBV25-1 and J is TRBJ2-7; no definite D call. Trimming took off 4 bases at V and 3 bases at J, with 7 bases between the two ends. This CDR3 contains 12 residues. Germline-derived CDR1 and CDR2 are MGHDK and SYGVNS. The chain's CDR3 is CASSVSRYEQYF. In DNA form, the CDR3 reads TGTGCCAGCAGTGTAAGCCGCTACGAGCAGTACTTC.

This clone has only one observation. The chain employs TRBV19 and TRBJ1-1, with TRBD1 matching over 8 bases. This CDR3 has 17 residues. V dropped 5 bases and J dropped 7; count of bases not matched to a gene: 18. CDR1 is LNHDA, CDR2 SQIVND, per germline (reference sequence). CDR3 protein: CASSARTGSIRGIEAFF. The CDR3 DNA sequence: TGTGCCAGTAGTGCGCGGACAGGGTCGATTAGGGGAATTGAAGCTTTCTTT. The whole variable domain, remainder taken from reference TRBV19 and TRBJ1-1, is DGGITQSPKYLFRKEGQNVTLSCEQNLNHDAMYWYRQDPGQGLRLIYYSQIVNDFQKGDIAEGYSVSREKKESFPLTVTSAQKNPTAFYLCASSARTGSIRGIEAFFGQGTRLTVV.

The chain carries TRBV6-5 and TRBJ2-1; 7 bases are a match to TRBD2. The length of the CDR3 is 15 residues. Germline CDR1 and CDR2: MNHEY and SVGAGI. The V and J ends lost 5 bases and 6 bases, in that order; junction bases with no gene match: 10. CDR3 sequence reads: CASSPTAGEFNEQFF. CDR3 DNA sequence: TGTGCCAGCAGTCCTACGGCGGGAGAGTTCAATGAGCAGTTCTTC.

This rearrangement joins TRBV11-3 to TRBJ2-1; a possible D gene is TRBD2 (5 bases). Trimming took 4 bases from V and 2 from J, leaving 6 bases between them. Germline V gene lookup returns CDR1 SGHNT and CDR2 YENEEA. The CDR3 spans 13 residues. The CDR3 is CASSYGTYNEQFF. As DNA, the CDR3 is TGTGCCAGCAGCTACGGGACCTACAATGAGCAGTTCTTC.

The V call is TRBV6-5, the J call TRBJ2-7, with 8 bases matching TRBD1. J lost 1 base, V lost 6 bases, and 8 bases had no gene match. Germline lookup yields CDR1 MNHEY and CDR2 SVGAGI. This CDR3 spans 15 amino acids. The CDR3 coding sequence is TGTGCCAGCAGAACCGGACAGGGAATTTCCTACGAGCAGTACTTC. This encodes CASRTGQGISYEQYF.

The chain uses TRBV5-1 and TRBJ2-2, with TRBD2 as a possible D gene (5 bases). This CDR3 has 14 residues. The ends were cut back, 5 bases at V and 7 bases at J, with 15 bases in the middle. Germline CDR1 reads SGHRS; CDR2 reads YFSETQ. The CDR3 nucleotides read TGCGCCAGCAGAACGGTAATCGGGATCGGGGAGCTGTTTTTT. Its protein is CASRTVIGIGELFF.

This chain joins TRBV5-1 and TRBJ2-3; the match to TRBD1 covers 8 bases. Germline V CDR1 and CDR2: SGHRS, YFSETQ. V gave up 3 bases and J gave up 4 bases; unmatched junction bases: 7. The CDR3 has 15 amino acids. The CDR3 sequence is CASSSGQAGPDTQYF. DNA for the CDR3: TGCGCCAGCAGCTCGGGACAGGCCGGCCCAGATACGCAGTATTTT.

The chain employs TRBV6-5 and TRBJ2-1, with TRBD1 matching 7 bases. In germline, CDR1 is MNHEY, CDR2 SVGAGI. The CDR3 length is 13 residues. After removal of 4 bases from V and 6 bases from J, the junction contained 3 bases not matched to a gene. The CDR3 DNA reads as TGTGCCAGCAGTTCATACAGGGGCAATGAGCAGTTCTTC. It translates to CASSSYRGNEQFF.